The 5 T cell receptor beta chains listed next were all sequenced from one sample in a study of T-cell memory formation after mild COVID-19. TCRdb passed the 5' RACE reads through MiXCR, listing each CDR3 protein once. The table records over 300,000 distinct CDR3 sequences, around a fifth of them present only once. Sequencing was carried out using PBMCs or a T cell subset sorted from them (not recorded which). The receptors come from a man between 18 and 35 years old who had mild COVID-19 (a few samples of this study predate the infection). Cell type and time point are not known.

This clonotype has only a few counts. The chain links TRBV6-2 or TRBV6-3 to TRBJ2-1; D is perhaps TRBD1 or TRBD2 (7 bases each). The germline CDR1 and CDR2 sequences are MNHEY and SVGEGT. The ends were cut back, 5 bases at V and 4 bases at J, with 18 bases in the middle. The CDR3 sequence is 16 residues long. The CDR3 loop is CASSTPGRGLYNEQFF. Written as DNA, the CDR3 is TGTGCCAGCAGTACTCCGGGGAGGGGGCTTTACAATGAGCAGTTCTTC.

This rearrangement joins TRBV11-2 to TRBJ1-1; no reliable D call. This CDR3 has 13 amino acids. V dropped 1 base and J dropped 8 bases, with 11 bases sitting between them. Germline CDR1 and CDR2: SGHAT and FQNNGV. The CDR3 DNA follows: TGTGCCAGCAGCTTAGGTAGAGGCCCCGAAGCTTTCTTT. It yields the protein CASSLGRGPEAFF.

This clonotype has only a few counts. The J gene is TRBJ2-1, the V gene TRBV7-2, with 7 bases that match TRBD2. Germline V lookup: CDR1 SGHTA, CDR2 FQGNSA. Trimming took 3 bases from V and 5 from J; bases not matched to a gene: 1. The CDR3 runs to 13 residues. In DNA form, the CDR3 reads TGTGCCAGCAGCTTCGCGGGGGACAATGAGCAGTTCTTC. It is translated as CASSFAGDNEQFF.

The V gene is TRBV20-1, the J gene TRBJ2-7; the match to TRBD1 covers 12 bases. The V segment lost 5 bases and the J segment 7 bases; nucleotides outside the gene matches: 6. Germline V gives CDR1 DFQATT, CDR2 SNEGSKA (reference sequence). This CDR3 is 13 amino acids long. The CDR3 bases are TGCAGTGCTTCGGGACAGGGGGCTAGGGAGCAGTACTTC. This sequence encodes CSASGQGAREQYF.

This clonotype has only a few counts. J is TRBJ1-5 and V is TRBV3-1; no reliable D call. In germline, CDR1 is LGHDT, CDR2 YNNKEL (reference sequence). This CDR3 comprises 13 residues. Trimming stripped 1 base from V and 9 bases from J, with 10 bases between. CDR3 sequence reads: CASSQATYWPQHF. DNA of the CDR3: TGTGCCAGCAGCCAAGCAACCTATTGGCCCCAGCATTTT.